A single sample gave rise to the 14 T cell receptor beta chains below, sequenced in a study of T cell repertoires in aging, cancer and after chemotherapy. TRB rearrangements spanning V, D and J were amplified using mixed TRB-A/B primers. TCRdb passed the multiplex PCR reads through MiXCR, listing each CDR3 protein once. In the table there are roughly 9,000 distinct CDR3 sequences, about two fifths of which are singletons. Peripheral blood genomic DNA, not sorted cells or RNA, was the template. Sequences were obtained from blood. These receptor sequences come from a human donor with a solid tumor.

By sample share, this clonotype is medium-sized. The chain couples TRBV11-3 to TRBJ2-5; a weak D match, TRBD2 (5 bases). CDR3 size: 13 residues. The V and J ends lost 5 bases and 3 bases respectively, with 10 bases between them. Germline assignment: CDR1 SGHNT and CDR2 YENEEA. CDR3 amino acids: CASSLGLKETQYF. The CDR3 DNA is TGTGCCAGCAGCCTCGGACTGAAAGAGACCCAGTACTTC.

This clonotype has just a few counts. This chain uses TRBV5-6 with TRBJ2-1; no reliable D call. V was cut by 2 bases and J by 1 base, with 13 bases left in between. The CDR3 loop spans 16 amino acids. Germline CDR1 and CDR2: SGHDT and YYEEEE. The CDR3 region is CASSFMSQHSYNEQFF. The DNA of the CDR3 is TGTGCCAGCAGCTTCATGAGCCAACATTCCTACAATGAGCAGTTCTTC.

V is TRBV6-1 and J is TRBJ2-3, with D maybe TRBD2 (5 bases). The CDR3 sequence is 14 residues long. V was trimmed by 11 bases and J by 1 base, leaving 16 bases between them. Germline V gene lookup returns CDR1 MNHNS and CDR2 SASEGT. In DNA, the CDR3 is TGTGCCTCACAGTTGGCGGGTGGCACAGATACGCAGTATTTT. It yields the protein CASQLAGGTDTQYF.

This clonotype was detected a few times. The gene calls are TRBV29-1 and TRBJ1-5; unclear D gene. Between the trimmed V and J ends, which lost 6 bases and 3 bases, there was a span of 12 bases. The length of the CDR3 is 13 residues. Germline V gene data show CDR1 as SQVTM and CDR2 as ANQGSEA. The CDR3 loop is CSVLEGFNQPQHF. The CDR3 region has the DNA TGCAGCGTCCTTGAGGGTTTCAATCAGCCCCAGCATTTT.

The chain recombines TRBV24-1 with TRBJ1-1, with 7 bases aligning to TRBD1. V lost 3 bases, J lost 12 bases, and 9 bases stayed unmatched. Looked up from germline, CDR1 is KGHDR and CDR2 is SFDVKD. The CDR3 loop spans 13 amino acids. The CDR3 sequence: CATSDETTGRPFF. CDR3 coding DNA: TGTGCCACCAGTGATGAAACGACAGGGCGTCCTTTCTTT.

The chain is built from TRBV19 and TRBJ2-3, with 8 bases matching TRBD1. J was trimmed by 3 bases and V by 4 bases; bases with no gene match: 9. The CDR3 spans 16 residues. CDR1 is LNHDA, CDR2 SQIVND, per germline (reference sequence). The CDR3 region has the DNA TGTGCCAGTAGTAGAAGACAGGGGCTGGGGACAGATACGCAGTATTTT. It specifies CASSRRQGLGTDTQYF.

A few counts support this clonotype. This chain links TRBV18 with TRBJ1-4; D unresolved. CDR3 length equals 11 residues. CDR1 and CDR2 from the germline V gene are KGHSH and LQKENI. Trimming left V 3 bases short and J 8 bases short, with 4 bases between. For the CDR3, the DNA is TGTGCCAGCTCACCGTCGGAAAAACTGTTTTTT. Residues: CASSPSEKLFF.

This clonotype is medium-sized within its sample. V usage is TRBV11-3 and J usage is TRBJ2-3; D might be TRBD1 (6 bases). The CDR3 runs 14 residues. Germline V CDR1 and CDR2: SGHNT, YENEEA. V was pared by 3 bases and J by 0 bases, with 7 bases between. The CDR3 loop is CASSFGQSTDTQYF. CDR3 coding DNA: TGTGCCAGCAGCTTCGGACAGAGCACAGATACGCAGTATTTT.

This clonotype showed up just a few times. The V and J genes are TRBV11-3 and TRBJ1-6; D remains unclear. The CDR3 consists of 17 residues. The ends were cut back, 5 bases at V and 0 bases at J, with 14 bases in the middle. Germline values: CDR1 SGHNT, CDR2 YENEEA. The DNA of the CDR3 is TGTGCCAGCAGCCGCCCGGTAGGGAGCTCCTATAATTCACCCCTCCACTTT. Amino acid sequence: CASSRPVGSSYNSPLHF. The full variable domain, rest sourced from reference TRBV11-3 and TRBJ1-6, is EAGVVQSPRYKIIEKKQPVAFWCNPISGHNTLYWYLQNLGQGPELLIRYENEEAVDDSQLPKDRFSAERLKGVDSTLKIQPAELGDSAVYLCASSRPVGSSYNSPLHFGNGTRLTVT.

The chain combines TRBV27 with TRBJ2-3; D gene unclear. Germline V gene sequence: CDR1 MNHEY, CDR2 SMNVEV (reference sequence). The V end was cut by 8 bases, the J end by 2 bases, with 14 bases between. This CDR3 has 14 amino acids. CDR3: CASSSTLNTDTQYF. The CDR3 bases are TGTGCCAGCTCGTCGACGTTAAACACAGATACGCAGTATTTT.

This clonotype is medium-sized within its sample. The chain is built from TRBV29-1 and TRBJ1-2, with D uncertain. The germline CDR1 and CDR2 sequences are SQVTM and ANQGSEA. V was pared by 4 bases and J by 1 base, with 4 bases between. The CDR3 loop spans 11 amino acids. Here the CDR3 DNA reads TGCAGCGTTGCTCATAACTATGGCTACACCTTC. Translating it yields CSVAHNYGYTF.

Concerning this clonotype: Being one base from a much bigger clone, this may be a read error. The rearrangement links TRBV29-1 to TRBJ2-7; D unresolved. This CDR3 region has 12 residues. From germline, CDR1 is SQVTM and CDR2 ANQGSEA. CDR3 residues: CSVEGSTYKQYF. CDR3 sequence (DNA): TGCAGCGTTGAAGGGAGTACCTACAAGCAGTACTTC.

The chain uses TRBV10-3 and TRBJ2-1; tentatively, D is TRBD2 (6 bases). The CDR3 spans 13 residues. Germline CDR1 and CDR2: ENHRY and SYGVKD. Between the trimmed V and J ends, which lost 0 bases and 7 bases, there was a span of 7 bases. CDR3 residues: CAISESGGNEQFF. CDR3 sequence (DNA): TGTGCCATCAGTGAGTCCGGGGGAAATGAGCAGTTCTTC.

This clonotype has only a few counts. The rearrangement links TRBV6-5 to TRBJ2-7; D remains unclear. V lost 6 bases to trimming and J lost 4 bases, with 13 bases between them. The CDR3 is made up of 13 amino acids. The germline CDR1 and CDR2 sequences are MNHEY and SVGAGI. The CDR3 is CASSSTAPYEQYF. DNA for the CDR3: TGTGCCAGCAGCTCGACTGCCCCTTACGAGCAGTACTTC.